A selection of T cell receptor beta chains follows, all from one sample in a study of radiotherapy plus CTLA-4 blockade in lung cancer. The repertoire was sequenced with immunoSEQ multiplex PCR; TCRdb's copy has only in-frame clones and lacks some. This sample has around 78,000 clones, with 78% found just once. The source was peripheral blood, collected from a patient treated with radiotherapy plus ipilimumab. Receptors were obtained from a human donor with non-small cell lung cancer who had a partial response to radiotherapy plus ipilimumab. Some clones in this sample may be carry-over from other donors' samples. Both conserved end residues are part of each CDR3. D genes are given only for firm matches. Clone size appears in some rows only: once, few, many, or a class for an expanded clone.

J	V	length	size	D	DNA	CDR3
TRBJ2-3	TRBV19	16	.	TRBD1	TGTGCCAGTAGTATATGGGGAGGACAGGGGGCAGATACGCAGTATTTT	CASSIWGGQGADTQYF
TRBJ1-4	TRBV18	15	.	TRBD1	TGTGCCAGCTCGCCCAGGGGGCAGGAGGATGAAAAACTGTTTTTT	CASSPRGQEDEKLFF
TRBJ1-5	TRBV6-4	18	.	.	TGTGCCAGCAGTGACTTCGGCCCTCGACAGGTACCAAATCAGCCCCAGCATTTT	CASSDFGPRQVPNQPQHF
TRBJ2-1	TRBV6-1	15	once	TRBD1	TGTGCCAGCAGTGGAGACAGGGGGTATAACAATGAGCAGTTCTTC	CASSGDRGYNNEQFF
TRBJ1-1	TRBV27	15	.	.	TGTGCCAGCAGTTTAACTAGGCCGGGGGACACTGAAGCTTTCTTT	CASSLTRPGDTEAFF
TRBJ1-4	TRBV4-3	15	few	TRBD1	TGCGCCAGCAGCCAGTCCGGGACAGGGCGCGAAAAACTGTTTTTT	CASSQSGTGREKLFF
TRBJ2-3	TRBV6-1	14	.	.	TGTGCCAGCAGTGAAATGGGGCGCCCAGATACGCAGTATTTT	CASSEMGRPDTQYF
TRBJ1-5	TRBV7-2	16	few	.	TGTGCCAGCAGCTTACGGAGCAGGGGTCTAGGGCAGCCCCAGCATTTT	CASSLRSRGLGQPQHF
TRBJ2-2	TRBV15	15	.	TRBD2	TGTGCCACCGCCCCAGCGGGAGGGCCTCCCGGGGAGCTGTTTTTT	CATAPAGGPPGELFF
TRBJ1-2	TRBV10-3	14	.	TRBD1	TGTGCCGCGGGTTGGACAGGGGACAACTATGGCTACACCTTC	CAAGWTGDNYGYTF
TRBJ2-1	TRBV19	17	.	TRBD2	TGTGCCAGTAGTTTGCCGGGACTAGCGGGAGTAGACAATGAGCAGTTCTTC	CASSLPGLAGVDNEQFF
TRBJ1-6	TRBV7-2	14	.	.	TGTGCCAGCAGCTCCGGGGGGGGGTACTCACCCCTCCACTTT	CASSSGGGYSPLHF
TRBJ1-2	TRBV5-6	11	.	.	TGTGCCAGCAGCTTGCGTGTTGGCTACACCTTC	CASSLRVGYTF
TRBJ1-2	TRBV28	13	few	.	TGTGCCAGCAGTCAGGGCCCTGACTATGGCTACACCTTC	CASSQGPDYGYTF
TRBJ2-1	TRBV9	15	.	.	TGTGCCAGCAGCGTAGAACTAGCAGCGGACAATGAGCAGTTCTTC	CASSVELAADNEQFF
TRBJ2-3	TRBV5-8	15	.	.	TGTGCCAGCAGCCCTTCTTTGGGGGGGCGGGATACGCAGTATTTT	CASSPSLGGRDTQYF
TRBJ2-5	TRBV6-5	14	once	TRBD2	TGTGCCAGCAGGCCAGGACTAGCGGTGGAGACCCAGTACTTC	CASRPGLAVETQYF
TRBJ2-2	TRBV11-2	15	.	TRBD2	TGTGCCAGCAGCTTGAGTAGCGGGAGAACGGGGGAGCTGTTTTTT	CASSLSSGRTGELFF
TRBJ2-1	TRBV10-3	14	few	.	TGTGCCATCAGTGAGTCCGGAGGGGCGAGTGAGCAGTTCTTC	CAISESGGASEQFF
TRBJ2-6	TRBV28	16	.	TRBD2	TGTGCCAGCGGGGGACTAGGTGAGTCTGGGGCCAACGTCCTGACTTTC	CASGGLGESGANVLTF
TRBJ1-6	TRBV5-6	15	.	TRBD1	TGTGCCAGCAGCTTGGGTACAGGGGGCCTTTCACCCCTCCACTTT	CASSLGTGGLSPLHF
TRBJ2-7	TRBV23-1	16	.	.	TGCGCCAGCAGTCAATCGACCGGGAACTTTTCCTACGAGCAGTACTTC	CASSQSTGNFSYEQYF
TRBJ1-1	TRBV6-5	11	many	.	TGTGCCAGCCGAGGGGGCACTGAAGCTTTCTTT	CASRGGTEAFF
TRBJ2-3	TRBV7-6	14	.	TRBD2	TGTGCCAGCAGCTTGGGCGGGGGGGCCGGTACGCAGTATTTT	CASSLGGGAGTQYF
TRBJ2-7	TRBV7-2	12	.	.	TGTGCCAGCAGCGGCCGAAGCGCCGAGCAGTACTTC	CASSGRSAEQYF
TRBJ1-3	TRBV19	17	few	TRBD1	TGTGCCAGTAGTATTGGGGGACAGGGGGCTTACGGAAACACCATATATTTT	CASSIGGQGAYGNTIYF
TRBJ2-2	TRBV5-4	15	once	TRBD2	TGTGCCAGCAGTACTAGCGGGAGGGTTCCCGGGGAGCTGTTTTTT	CASSTSGRVPGELFF
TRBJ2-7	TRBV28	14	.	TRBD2	TGTGCCAGCAGAGACCGGGGAGGACCGGGGGGGCAGTACTTC	CASRDRGGPGGQYF
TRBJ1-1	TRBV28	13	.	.	TGTGCCAGCAGTCCAACAGCGAACACTGAAGCTTTCTTT	CASSPTANTEAFF
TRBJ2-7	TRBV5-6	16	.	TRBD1	TGTGCCAGCAGGGGCCCGGGACAGGGAATCTCCTACGAGCAGTACTTC	CASRGPGQGISYEQYF
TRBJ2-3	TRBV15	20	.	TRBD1	TGTGCCACCAGCAGAGATCTTATTCGCCCGGGACAGGGATCTTCGAGTACGCAGTATTTT	CATSRDLIRPGQGSSSTQYF
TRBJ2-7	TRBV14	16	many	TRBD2	TGTGCCAGCAGCCCCGGTCAGTCTAGCGGGAGATATAAGCAGTACTTC	CASSPGQSSGRYKQYF
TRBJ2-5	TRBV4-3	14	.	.	TGCGCCAGCAGCCAGCACAGGGCTGTTGAGACCCAGTACTTC	CASSQHRAVETQYF
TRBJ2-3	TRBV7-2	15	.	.	TGTGCCAGCAGCTTAGCTGGAGGTAGGGCAGATACGCAGTATTTT	CASSLAGGRADTQYF
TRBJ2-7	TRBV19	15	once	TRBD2	TGTGCCAGTAGTACTCTAGCGGGAGGGTTCTACGAGCAGTACTTC	CASSTLAGGFYEQYF
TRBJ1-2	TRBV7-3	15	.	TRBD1	TGTGCCAGCAGCGAAGCCGGTCAGACAGGGGTAGGCTACACCTTC	CASSEAGQTGVGYTF
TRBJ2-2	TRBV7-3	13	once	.	TGTGCCAGCAGCCCTTGGAACACCGGGGAGCTGTTTTTT	CASSPWNTGELFF
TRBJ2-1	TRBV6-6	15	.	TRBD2	TGTGCCAGCAGTTACTGGGGCGGGGGAGTTGATGAGCAGTTCTTC	CASSYWGGGVDEQFF
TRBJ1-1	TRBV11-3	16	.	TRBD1	TGTGCCAGCAGCTTGAATACCCAGGGGGCGGACACTGAAGCTTTCTTT	CASSLNTQGADTEAFF
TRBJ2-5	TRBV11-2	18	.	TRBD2	TGTGCCAGCAGCTTAGGACTAGCGGGAGGGCGAGTGAGAGAGACCCAGTACTTC	CASSLGLAGGRVRETQYF
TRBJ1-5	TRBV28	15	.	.	TGTGCCAGCAGTTTTATCCCGCGGGCAAATCAGCCCCAGCATTTT	CASSFIPRANQPQHF
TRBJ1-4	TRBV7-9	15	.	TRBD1	TGTGCCAGCAGCTTAGGAGGGACAGTGGCTGAAAAACTGTTTTTT	CASSLGGTVAEKLFF
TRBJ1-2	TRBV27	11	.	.	TGTGCCAGTAGCAGGGCCTATGGCTACACCTTC	CASSRAYGYTF
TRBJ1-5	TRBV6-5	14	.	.	TGTGCCAGCAGGCCGTCAGGGGGCAATCAGCCCCAGCATTTT	CASRPSGGNQPQHF
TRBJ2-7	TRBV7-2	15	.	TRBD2	TGTGCCAGCAGCTACCGGGGGGGGGCCGGCCACGAGCAGTACTTC	CASSYRGGAGHEQYF
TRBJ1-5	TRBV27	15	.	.	TGTGCCAGCAGTCCAGGGTTGAATTCCAATCAGCCCCAGCATTTT	CASSPGLNSNQPQHF
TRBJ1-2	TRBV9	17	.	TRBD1	TGTGCCAGCAGCGGAACTACTGGGACAGGCCCGCCCGGGGGCTACACCTTC	CASSGTTGTGPPGGYTF
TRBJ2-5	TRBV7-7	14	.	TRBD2	TGTGCCAGCAGCATAGGACTAGCGGGGGAGACCCAGTACTTC	CASSIGLAGETQYF
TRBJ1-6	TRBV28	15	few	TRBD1	TGTGCCAGCAGCCCGCTGGGACAGGGGGATTCACCCCTCCACTTT	CASSPLGQGDSPLHF
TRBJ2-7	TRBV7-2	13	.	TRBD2	TGTGCCAGCAGCTTAGGCGGGACTAACGAGCAGTACTTC	CASSLGGTNEQYF
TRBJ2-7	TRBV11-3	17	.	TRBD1	TGTGCCAGCAGCCCTCATTGGCGGGGGACAGGGAACTACGAGCAGTACTTC	CASSPHWRGTGNYEQYF
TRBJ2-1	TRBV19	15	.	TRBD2	TGTGCCAGTAGTACCCGACTAGCGGGAGGCCTTGAGCAGTTCTTC	CASSTRLAGGLEQFF
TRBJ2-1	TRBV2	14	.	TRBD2	TGTGCCAGCAGACTAGCGGGAGGTTTCAATGAGCAGTTCTTC	CASRLAGGFNEQFF
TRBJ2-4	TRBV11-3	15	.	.	TGTGCCAGCAGCTTAGGGGCGGGGGCCAAAAACATTCAGTACTTC	CASSLGAGAKNIQYF
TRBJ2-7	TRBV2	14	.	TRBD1	TGTGCCAGCAGCCAGGACAGGGCAACCTACGAGCAGTACTTC	CASSQDRATYEQYF